A single T cell receptor beta chain is shown here with its context. The antigen this receptor binds is unknown. No base qualities exist here, and no much larger clone lies one base off it. The listed sequencing device is Illumina HiSeq 2500. Quantitative 5'-RACE with molecular barcodes was used to prepare TCR beta libraries. The authors processed their data as follows. To identify disease-linked TCR variants, a new computational method was used, one built on a probabilistic model of VDJ rearrangement. The raw public reads went through TCRdb reprocessing: fastp at Q25, MiXCR clone calling, in-frame beta chains kept. Duplicate CDR3 protein sequences are folded into a single record with the most common DNA and genes. These V and J calls are TCRdb output, not the study's own analysis. For this sample the table gives around 770,000 distinct CDR3 sequences, of which under 20% were detected only once. Jointly, the top ten make up over 15% of the sample.

The CDR3, cysteine through phenylalanine, is 15 amino acids long. The CDR3 DNA has 45 bases and is translated from base 1. Ends trimmed: V by 5 bases, J by 5 bases; bases unmatched to a gene: 9. The germline V gene gives CDR1 as MNHEY and CDR2 as SVGEGT. This specimen belongs to a study of CD8 T cells in ankylosing spondylitis (dated 2017 in TCRdb). For the study in its entirety: T cell receptor beta repertoires were profiled in healthy donors and ankylosing spondylitis patients so that disease-linked TCR variants could be found. The full study cohort comprised 25 ankylosing spondylitis patients and some 110 healthy donors. Peripheral blood samples were taken, and synovial fluid was additionally collected from ankylosing spondylitis patients. Study-wide findings and limitations: Some motif variants were previously reported in synovial fluid and blood of reactive arthritis patients, suggesting common disease-initiation mechanisms. A TCR beta motif made up of roughly eight highly homologous amino acid variants appeared to be characteristic of blood from ankylosing spondylitis patients. The disease-linked clones were reported to be significantly enriched in matched synovial fluid samples from ankylosing spondylitis patients. In peripheral blood, the disease-linked clones were found at relatively low frequencies and had a CD8+ phenotype.

The chain links TRBV6-2 or TRBV6-3 with TRBJ1-1; 9 bases in the junction line up with TRBD1. This sequence originates from a male donor with ankylosing spondylitis. The sequencing sample was made of blood, either unsorted or a sorted T cell fraction (not recorded which). The CDR3 region reads CASSAPGQGWTEAFF. The sequenced DNA is TGTGCCAGCAGTGCCCCGGGACAGGGTTGGACTGAAGCTTTCTTT.